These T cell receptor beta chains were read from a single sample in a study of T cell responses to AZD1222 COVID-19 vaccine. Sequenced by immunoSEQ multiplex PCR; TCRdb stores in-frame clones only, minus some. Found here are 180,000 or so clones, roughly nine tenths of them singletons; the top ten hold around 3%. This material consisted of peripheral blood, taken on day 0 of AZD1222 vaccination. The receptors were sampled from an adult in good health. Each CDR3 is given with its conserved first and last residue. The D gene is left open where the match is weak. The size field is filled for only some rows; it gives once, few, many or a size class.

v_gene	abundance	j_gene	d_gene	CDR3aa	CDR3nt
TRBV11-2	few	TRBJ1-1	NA	CASSLDGGRNTEAFF	TGTGCCAGCAGCTTAGATGGGGGGCGTAACACTGAAGCTTTCTTT
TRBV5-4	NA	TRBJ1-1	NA	CASSRPRSGTEAFF	TGTGCCAGCAGCCGCCCCAGGTCGGGCACTGAAGCTTTCTTT
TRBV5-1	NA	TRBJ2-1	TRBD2	CASSSGRGTSGNNEQFF	TGCGCCAGCAGCAGTGGTCGCGGGACTAGCGGCAACAATGAGCAGTTCTTC
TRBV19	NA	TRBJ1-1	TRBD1	CASSMDRGTEAFF	TGTGCCAGTAGTATGGACAGGGGTACTGAAGCTTTCTTT
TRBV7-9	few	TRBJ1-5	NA	CASSFGDGQYQPQHF	TGTGCCAGCAGTTTTGGGGACGGACAATATCAGCCCCAGCATTTT
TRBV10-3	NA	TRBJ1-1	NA	CAISGGPGTPEAFF	TGTGCCATCAGTGGAGGGCCAGGGACCCCTGAAGCTTTCTTT
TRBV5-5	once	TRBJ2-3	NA	CASSLRSGQIHRTDTQYF	TGTGCCAGCAGCTTGAGGTCGGGGCAAATTCACCGGACAGATACGCAGTATTTT
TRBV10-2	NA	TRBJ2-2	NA	CASSGTNTGELFF	TGCGCCAGCTCGGGTACGAACACCGGGGAGCTGTTTTTT
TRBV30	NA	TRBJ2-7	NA	CAWSPQRSGVYYEQYF	TGTGCCTGGTCCCCCCAACGGTCGGGTGTTTATTACGAGCAGTACTTC
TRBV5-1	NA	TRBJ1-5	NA	CASSFGQNQPQHF	TGCGCCAGCAGCTTTGGCCAAAATCAGCCCCAGCATTTT
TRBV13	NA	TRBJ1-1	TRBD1	CASSNPRDSSSEAFF	TGTGCCAGCAGCAACCCTCGGGACAGCAGTTCCGAAGCTTTCTTT
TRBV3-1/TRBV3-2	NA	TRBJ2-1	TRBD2	CASSLAGLAVYNEQFF	TGTGCCAGCAGCCTCGCTGGACTAGCGGTGTACAATGAGCAGTTCTTC
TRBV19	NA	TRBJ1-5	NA	CASSIVGGVNQPQHF	TGTGCCAGTAGTATAGTAGGGGGAGTGAATCAGCCCCAGCATTTT
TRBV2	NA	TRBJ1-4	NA	CASRYIHLVGEKLFF	TGTGCCAGCAGATACATACACCTCGTAGGGGAAAAACTGTTTTTT
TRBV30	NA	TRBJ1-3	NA	CAWIGGGNTIYF	TGTGCCTGGATAGGTGGGGGAAACACCATATATTTT
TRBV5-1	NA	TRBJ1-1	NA	CASSQGGVMNTEAFF	TGCGCCAGCAGCCAAGGGGGGGTCATGAACACTGAAGCTTTCTTT
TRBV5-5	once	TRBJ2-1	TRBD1	CASSLQDRAHNEQFF	TGTGCCAGCAGTCTTCAGGACAGGGCCCACAATGAGCAGTTCTTC
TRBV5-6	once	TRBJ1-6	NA	CASSFTGNYNSPLHF	TGTGCCAGCAGCTTCACAGGGAACTATAATTCACCCCTCCACTTT
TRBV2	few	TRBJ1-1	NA	CASSAGTLSTEAFF	TGTGCCAGCAGCGCAGGGACTTTGAGCACTGAAGCTTTCTTT
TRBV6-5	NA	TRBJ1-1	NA	CASTPYLNTEAFF	TGTGCCAGCACTCCCTATCTGAACACTGAAGCTTTCTTT
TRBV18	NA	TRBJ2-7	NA	CASSPVGTEQYF	TGTGCCAGCTCACCAGTGGGCACAGAGCAGTACTTC
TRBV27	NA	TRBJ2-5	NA	CASSFGSSQETQYF	TGTGCCAGCAGTTTCGGCAGTTCTCAAGAGACCCAGTACTTC